This T cell receptor (beta chain) was captured by sequencing in a study of technical replicates of blood from a few donors. Repertoires were generated with immunoSEQ multiplex PCR, while TCRdb's copy carries only in-frame clones and drops some. The sample records around 76,000 clones, under 99% being singletons. The sequencing input was T cells isolated from PBMCs. The sequence came from a human donor in good health.

CDR3 sequence reads: CASSPGGLAGEGEYF. The CDR3 DNA reads TGTGCCAGCTCACCAGGTGGACTAGCGGGAGAGGGGGAGTACTTC. V gene TRBV18 combines with J gene TRBJ2-7, with TRBD2 matching 13 bases. Germline V gene sequence: CDR1 KGHSH, CDR2 LQKENI. This CDR3 has 15 amino acids. V lost 2 bases to trimming and J lost 11 bases; unmatched junction nucleotides: 9. Variable domain in full (rest from reference TRBV18 and TRBJ2-7): NAGVMQNPRHLVRRRGQEARLRCSPMKGHSHVYWYRQLPEEGLKFMVYLQKENIIDESGMPKERFSAEFPKEGPSILRIQQVVRGDSAAYFCASSPGGLAGEGEYFGPGTRLTVT.